Below, 17 T cell receptor beta chains from the same sample are listed, as sequenced in a study of CDR3 diversity in severe acne. TCRdb ran MiXCR on the PCR reads and lists one entry per CDR3 protein. The table has around 85,000 distinct CDR3 sequences, approximately 49% seen once. The specimen sequenced was blood. Every receptor here comes from a male donor with severe acne vulgaris.

A note on this clonotype: Since no conserved phenylalanine or tryptophan closes the CDR3, a read error is the likely cause. The DNA is omitted, as the CDR3 cannot be located on it reliably, and the CDR3 follows TCRdb's listing. The gene calls are TRBV7-7 and TRBJ2-5; the table's D gene call, TRBD1, was not cross checked with the DNA. Germline CDR1 SSHAT, CDR2 FNYEAQ (reference sequence). Termini included, the CDR3 measures 9 amino acids. CDR3 in amino acids: CASSPGGYT.

The chain is built from TRBV29-1 and TRBJ2-2; D gene ambiguous. CDR1 is SQVTM, CDR2 ANQGSEA, per germline. The V end lost 7 bases, the J end lost 5 bases, and 14 bases lay between the germline ends. This CDR3 spans 13 amino acids. Here the CDR3 reads CSAGPSFTGELFF. CDR3 nucleotides: TGCAGCGCTGGGCCATCATTTACCGGGGAGCTGTTTTTT.

The chain joins TRBV15 to TRBJ1-1, with TRBD1 matching 7 bases. The CDR3 length is 19 residues. After removal of 8 bases from V and 0 bases from J, the junction contained 21 bases not matched to a gene. Germline loops: CDR1 LNHNV, CDR2 YYDKDF (reference sequence). DNA of the CDR3: TGTGCCACCGGGCAGGGGGGAGGGCGTGGAACCTCAGTGAACACTGAAGCTTTCTTT. This encodes CATGQGGGRGTSVNTEAFF.

This clonotype was picked up a small number of times. The V gene is TRBV15, the J gene TRBJ1-4; 9 positions agree with TRBD1. The CDR3 runs to 16 residues. From germline, CDR1 is LNHNV and CDR2 YYDKDF (reference sequence). Trimming removed 2 bases from V and 2 bases from J; junction bases left unmatched: 3. The CDR3 protein is CATSRTGTGTNEKLFF. DNA for the CDR3: TGTGCCACCAGCAGAACCGGGACAGGGACTAATGAAAAACTGTTTTTT.

Ten or more counts support this clonotype. The genes are TRBV7-9 and TRBJ2-5; tentatively, D is TRBD1 (6 bases). The germline CDR1 and CDR2 sequences are SEHNR and FQNEAQ (reference sequence). Trimming cost V 1 base and J 5 bases, with 17 bases left between them. The CDR3 covers 16 residues. The CDR3 DNA is TGTGCCAGCAGCTTAGGTGGGACACACTATTTGGAGACCCAGTACTTC. Its translation: CASSLGGTHYLETQYF.

This chain uses TRBV20-1 with TRBJ1-3, with 8 nucleotides matching TRBD1. Germline V gene data show CDR1 as DFQATT and CDR2 as SNEGSKA (reference sequence). The CDR3 sequence is 17 residues long. V trimming: 0 bases; J trimming: 6 bases; junction bases outside the gene matches: 13. CDR3 sequence reads: CSARDARQGRRENTIYF. The DNA of the CDR3 is TGCAGTGCTAGAGATGCCCGACAGGGGCGGAGGGAAAACACCATATATTTT.

This clonotype is medium-sized within its sample. J is TRBJ2-7 and V is TRBV29-1; 8 nucleotides line up with TRBD1. V lost 4 bases and J lost 6; bases outside the gene matches: 8. Germline V gene data show CDR1 as SQVTM and CDR2 as ANQGSEA. The length of the CDR3 is 13 residues. The CDR3 nucleotides are TGCAGCGTTGTGAACAGGGGGTTCGTCGAGCAGTACTTC. Translating gives CSVVNRGFVEQYF.

The chain is built from TRBV5-6 and TRBJ1-2, with 7 nucleotides matching TRBD1. The CDR3 contains 14 residues. After removal of 0 bases from V and 7 bases from J, the junction contained 6 bases not matched to a gene. Germline values: CDR1 SGHDT, CDR2 YYEEEE. In DNA form, the CDR3 reads TGTGCCAGCAGCTTGGGGCAGGGGGTACCTGGCTACACCTTC. As protein: CASSLGQGVPGYTF.

The chain combines TRBV24-1 with TRBJ1-5, with 9 bases fitting TRBD1. Germline CDR1 KGHDR, CDR2 SFDVKD. The CDR3 loop spans 20 amino acids. After removal of 3 bases from V and 0 bases from J, the junction contained 14 bases not matched to a gene. CDR3 sequence (DNA): TGTGCCACCAGTGATGCCGGGAAGGACAGGGGCTTGGTTAGCAATCAGCCCCAGCATTTT. Translation gives CATSDAGKDRGLVSNQPQHF.

The chain combines TRBV20-1 with TRBJ2-2, with 7 positions matching TRBD2. Germline V gives CDR1 DFQATT, CDR2 SNEGSKA (reference sequence). The CDR3 consists of 14 residues. V lost 0 bases to trimming and J lost 11 bases; unmatched junction nucleotides: 9. The DNA for the CDR3 is TGCAGTGCTAGAGATGGGGAGGGTCGCTACGAGCTGTTTTTT. This sequence encodes CSARDGEGRYELFF.

This clonotype was detected a few times. The CDR3 reads CASKGDYGYTF. Here the CDR3 DNA reads TGTGCCAGCAAGGGGGATTATGGCTACACCTTC. The chain carries TRBV25-1 and TRBJ1-2; D is perhaps TRBD1 (6 bases). CDR1 MGHDK and CDR2 SYGVNS come from the germline V gene. CDR3 size: 11 residues. Trimming cost V 7 bases and J 5 bases, with 8 bases left between them.

This clonotype was seen at least ten times. The chain combines TRBV5-1 with TRBJ2-3; D is unclear. Trimming removed 0 bases at V and 7 bases at J, with 9 bases between. This CDR3 is 13 amino acids long. Germline V CDR1 and CDR2: SGHRS, YFSETQ. The CDR3 spells CASSLETGYTQYF. CDR3 sequence (DNA): TGCGCCAGCAGCTTGGAGACCGGGTATACGCAGTATTTT.

This clonotype appeared many times. The gene calls are TRBV10-3 and TRBJ2-1, with 7 bases aligning to TRBD2. The CDR3 is made up of 15 amino acids. V dropped 2 bases and J dropped 3; count of bases not matched to a gene: 4. Germline V gene lookup returns CDR1 ENHRY and CDR2 SYGVKD. CDR3: CAISETSDVYNEQFF. CDR3 sequence (DNA): TGTGCCATCAGTGAGACTAGCGACGTCTACAATGAGCAGTTCTTC.

A word on this clonotype: A much larger clone lies a single base off, so this may be a read error. The chain carries TRBV19 and TRBJ2-1, with TRBD1 matching 7 bases. This CDR3 is built from 14 residues. CDR1 and CDR2 from the germline V gene are LNHDA and SQIVND (reference sequence). CDR3 in DNA: TGTGCCAGTAGTGTAACAGGGGTCTACAATGGGCAGTTCTTC. Its translation: CASSVTGVYNGQFF.

This clonotype was picked up one time. The conserved phenylalanine or tryptophan normally closing the CDR3 is absent here, so this likely arose from a read error. The limits of the CDR3 on the DNA are not certain, so only TCRdb's listed CDR3 is given. This chain joins TRBV29-1 and TRBJ2-2; no DNA check was done on the table's D call, TRBD2. The CDR3 has 14 amino acids, counting both end residues. Germline V gene data show CDR1 as SQVTM and CDR2 as ANQGSEA. CDR3 loop: CSVDAGGNTGELVS.

This clonotype is medium-sized (0.01 to 0.1%) by share. In DNA form, the CDR3 reads TGTGCCAGCAAGAAAACAGGGTCATACGAGCAGTACTTC. Its translation: CASKKTGSYEQYF. The V gene is TRBV2, the J gene TRBJ2-7; tentatively, D is TRBD1 (6 bases). The CDR3 has 13 residues. The germline CDR1 and CDR2 sequences are SNHLY and FYNNEI. V was cut by 7 bases and J by 4 bases, with 14 bases left in between.

The sample holds a few counts of this clonotype. As DNA, the CDR3 is TGTGCCAGCAGTAAACGGCAACAGGGAACTAATGAAAAACTGTTTTTT. Translation: CASSKRQQGTNEKLFF. The chain couples TRBV2 to TRBJ1-4; a weak D match, TRBD1 (6 bases). The germline gives CDR1 SNHLY, CDR2 FYNNEI. The CDR3 is 16 amino acids. Trimming removed 5 bases from V and 1 base from J, with 14 bases in between.